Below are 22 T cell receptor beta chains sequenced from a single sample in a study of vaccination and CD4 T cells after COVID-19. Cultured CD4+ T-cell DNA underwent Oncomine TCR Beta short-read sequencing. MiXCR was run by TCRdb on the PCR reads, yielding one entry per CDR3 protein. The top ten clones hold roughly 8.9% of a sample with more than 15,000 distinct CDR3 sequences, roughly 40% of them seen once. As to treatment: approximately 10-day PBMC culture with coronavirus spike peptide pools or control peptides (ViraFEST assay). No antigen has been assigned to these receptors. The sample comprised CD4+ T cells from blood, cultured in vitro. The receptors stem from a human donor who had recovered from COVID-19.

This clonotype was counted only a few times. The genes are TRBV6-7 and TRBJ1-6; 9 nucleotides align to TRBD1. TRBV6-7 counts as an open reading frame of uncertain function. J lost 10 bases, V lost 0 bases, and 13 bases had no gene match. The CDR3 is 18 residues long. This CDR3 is CASSYSRDRVGKESPLHF. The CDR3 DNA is TGTGCCAGCAGTTACTCAAGGGACAGGGTCGGTAAGGAGTCACCCCTCCACTTT.

The CDR3 region has the DNA TGTGCCAGCAGCTCCCGTGCACTGAGAAAGTCAGGTCAGCCCCAGCATTTT. Translated: CASSSRALRKSGQPQHF. This chain joins TRBV7-9 and TRBJ1-5; D call uncertain. This CDR3 has 17 residues. Germline values: CDR1 SEHNR, CDR2 FQNEAQ (reference sequence). V was trimmed by 4 bases and J by 6 bases, leaving 22 bases between them.

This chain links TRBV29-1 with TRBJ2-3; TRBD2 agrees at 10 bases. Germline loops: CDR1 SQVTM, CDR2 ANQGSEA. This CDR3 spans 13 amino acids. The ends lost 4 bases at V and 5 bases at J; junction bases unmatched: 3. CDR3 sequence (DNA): TGCAGCGTTGCGCTAGCGGGAGTAGATACGCAGTATTTT. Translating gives CSVALAGVDTQYF.

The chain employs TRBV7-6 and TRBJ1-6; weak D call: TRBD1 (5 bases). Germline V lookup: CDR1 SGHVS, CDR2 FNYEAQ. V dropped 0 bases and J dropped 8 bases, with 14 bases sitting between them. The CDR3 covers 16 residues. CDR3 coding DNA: TGTGCCAGCAGCTTAGCGAGGCGGGGCGGGTATTCACCCCTCCACTTT. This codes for CASSLARRGGYSPLHF. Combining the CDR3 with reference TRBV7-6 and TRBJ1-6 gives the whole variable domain GAGVSQSPRYKVTKRGQDVALRCDPISGHVSLYWYRQALGQGPEFLTYFNYEAQQDKSGLPNDRFSAERPEGSISTLTIQRTEQRDSAMYRCASSLARRGGYSPLHFGNGTRLTVT.

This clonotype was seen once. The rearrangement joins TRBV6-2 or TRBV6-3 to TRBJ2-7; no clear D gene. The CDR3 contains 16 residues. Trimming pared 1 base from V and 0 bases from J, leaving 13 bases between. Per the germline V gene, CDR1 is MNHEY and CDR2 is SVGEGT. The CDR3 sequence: CASSYFVGALSYEQYF. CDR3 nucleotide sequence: TGTGCCAGCAGTTACTTTGTGGGCGCGCTCTCCTACGAGCAGTACTTC.

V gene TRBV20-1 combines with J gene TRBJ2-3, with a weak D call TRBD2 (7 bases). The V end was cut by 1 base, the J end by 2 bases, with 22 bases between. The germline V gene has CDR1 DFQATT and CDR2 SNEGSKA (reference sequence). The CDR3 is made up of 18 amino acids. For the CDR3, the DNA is TGCAGTGCTAGAGGGGGGGGCGCCGGGGCGGGAACCACAGATACGCAGTATTTT. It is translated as CSARGGGAGAGTTDTQYF.

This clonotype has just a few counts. The CDR3 loop is CASSLRLAGVYEQYF. CDR3 bases: TGTGCCAGCAGCCTCCGACTAGCGGGAGTCTACGAGCAGTACTTC. This sequence joins TRBV11-2 and TRBJ2-7, with TRBD2 identical over 12 bases. This CDR3 spans 15 amino acids. The trim removed 5 bases at V and 3 bases at J, leaving 5 bases unmatched. The V gene's germline CDR1 is SGHAT and CDR2 FQNNGV.

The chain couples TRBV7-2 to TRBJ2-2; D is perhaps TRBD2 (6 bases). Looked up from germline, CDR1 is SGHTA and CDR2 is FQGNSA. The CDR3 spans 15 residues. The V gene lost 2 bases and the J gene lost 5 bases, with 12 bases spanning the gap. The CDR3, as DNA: TGTGCCAGCAGCTTAACGGGACTGAGGACCGGGGAGCTGTTTTTT. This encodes CASSLTGLRTGELFF.

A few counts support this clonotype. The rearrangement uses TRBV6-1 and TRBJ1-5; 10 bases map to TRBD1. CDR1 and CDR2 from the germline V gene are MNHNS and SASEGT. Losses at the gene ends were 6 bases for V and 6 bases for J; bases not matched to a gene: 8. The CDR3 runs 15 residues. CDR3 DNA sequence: TGTGCCAGCAGGGCCATGGGGACAGGGGCTCAGCCCCAGCATTTT. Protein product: CASRAMGTGAQPQHF.

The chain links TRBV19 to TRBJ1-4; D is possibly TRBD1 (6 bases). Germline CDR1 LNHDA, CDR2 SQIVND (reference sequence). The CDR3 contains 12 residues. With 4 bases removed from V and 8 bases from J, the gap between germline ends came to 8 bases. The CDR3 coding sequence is TGTGCCAGTAGTAGGCAGGGGGAAAAACTGTTTTTT. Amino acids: CASSRQGEKLFF.

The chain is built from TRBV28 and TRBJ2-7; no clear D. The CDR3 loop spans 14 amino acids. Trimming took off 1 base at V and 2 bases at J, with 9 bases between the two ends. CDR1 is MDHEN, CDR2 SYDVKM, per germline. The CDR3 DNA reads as TGTGCCAGCAGTTTATCAGTATTACCCTACGAGCAGTACTTC. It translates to CASSLSVLPYEQYF.

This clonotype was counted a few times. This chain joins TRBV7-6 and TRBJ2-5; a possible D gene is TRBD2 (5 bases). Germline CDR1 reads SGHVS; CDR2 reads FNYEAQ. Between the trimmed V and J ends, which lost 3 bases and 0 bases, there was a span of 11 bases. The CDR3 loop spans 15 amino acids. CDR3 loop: CASSFLARNQETQYF. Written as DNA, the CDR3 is TGTGCCAGCAGCTTTTTAGCGAGGAACCAAGAGACCCAGTACTTC.

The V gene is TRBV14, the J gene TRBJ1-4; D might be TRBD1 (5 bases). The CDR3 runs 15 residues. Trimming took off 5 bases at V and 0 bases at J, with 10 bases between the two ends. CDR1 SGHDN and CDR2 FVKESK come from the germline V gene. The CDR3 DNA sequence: TGTGCCAGCAGCGGGGGACGGACAACTAATGAAAAACTGTTTTTT. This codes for CASSGGRTTNEKLFF.

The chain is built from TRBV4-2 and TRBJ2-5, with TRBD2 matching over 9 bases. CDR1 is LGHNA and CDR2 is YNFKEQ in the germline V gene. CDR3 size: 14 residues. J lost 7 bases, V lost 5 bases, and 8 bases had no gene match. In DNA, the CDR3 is TGTGCCAGCAGCTACGGCGGGAGGGTAGGGACCCAGTACTTC. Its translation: CASSYGGRVGTQYF.

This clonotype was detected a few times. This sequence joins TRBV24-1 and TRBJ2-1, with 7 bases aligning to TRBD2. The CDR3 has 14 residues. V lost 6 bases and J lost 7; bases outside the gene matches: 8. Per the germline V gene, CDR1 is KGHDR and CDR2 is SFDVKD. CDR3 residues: CATSPNLGGNEQFF. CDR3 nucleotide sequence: TGTGCCACCAGTCCCAATCTGGGGGGGAATGAGCAGTTCTTC.

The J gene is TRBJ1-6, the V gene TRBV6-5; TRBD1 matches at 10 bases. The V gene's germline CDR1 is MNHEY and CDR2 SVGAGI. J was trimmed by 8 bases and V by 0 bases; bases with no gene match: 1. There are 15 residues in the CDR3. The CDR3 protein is CASSYSGTGDSPLHF. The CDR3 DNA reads TGTGCCAGCAGTTACTCCGGGACAGGGGATTCACCCCTCCACTTT.

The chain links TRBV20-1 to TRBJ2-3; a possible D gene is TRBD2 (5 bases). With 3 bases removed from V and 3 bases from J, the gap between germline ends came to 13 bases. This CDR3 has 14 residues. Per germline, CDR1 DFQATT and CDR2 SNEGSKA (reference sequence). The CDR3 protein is CSARGGRGTDTQYF. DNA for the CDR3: TGCAGTGCTAGGGGTGGGAGAGGAACAGATACGCAGTATTTT.

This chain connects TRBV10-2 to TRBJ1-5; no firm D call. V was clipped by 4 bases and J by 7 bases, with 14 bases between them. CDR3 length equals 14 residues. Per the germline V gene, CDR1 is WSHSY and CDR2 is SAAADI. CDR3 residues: CASSVYQVEQPQHF. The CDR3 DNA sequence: TGCGCCAGCAGTGTATATCAGGTAGAGCAGCCCCAGCATTTT.

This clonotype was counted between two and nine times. The CDR3 protein is CAISREANYGYTF. Written as DNA, the CDR3 is TGTGCCATCAGTAGAGAAGCTAACTATGGCTACACCTTC. This chain joins TRBV10-3 and TRBJ1-2; D is undetermined. With 5 bases removed from V and 0 bases from J, the gap between germline ends came to 7 bases. The CDR3 extends over 13 amino acids. Germline lookup yields CDR1 ENHRY and CDR2 SYGVKD.

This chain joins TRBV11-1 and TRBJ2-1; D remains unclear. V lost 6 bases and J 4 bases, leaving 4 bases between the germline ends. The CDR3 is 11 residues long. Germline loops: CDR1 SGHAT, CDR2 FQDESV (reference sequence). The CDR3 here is CASRFYNEQFF. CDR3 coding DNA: TGTGCCAGCAGATTTTACAATGAGCAGTTCTTC.

The CDR3 DNA reads as TGTGCCACCAGCACAAGGACAGGGCCGGACAATGAGCAGTTCTTC. It yields the protein CATSTRTGPDNEQFF. The rearrangement uses TRBV15 and TRBJ2-1, with TRBD1 matching over 8 bases. The trim removed 4 bases at V and 5 bases at J, leaving 7 bases unmatched. Germline CDR1 is LNHNV and CDR2 is YYDKDF (reference sequence). The CDR3 runs to 15 residues.

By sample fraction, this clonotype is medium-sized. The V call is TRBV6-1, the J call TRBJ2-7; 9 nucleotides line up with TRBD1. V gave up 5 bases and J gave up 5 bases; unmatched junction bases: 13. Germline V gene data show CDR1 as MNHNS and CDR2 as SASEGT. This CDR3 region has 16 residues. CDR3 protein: CASSRNRDRVANEQYF. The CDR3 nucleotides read TGTGCCAGCAGTCGAAACCGGGACAGGGTAGCAAACGAGCAGTACTTC.